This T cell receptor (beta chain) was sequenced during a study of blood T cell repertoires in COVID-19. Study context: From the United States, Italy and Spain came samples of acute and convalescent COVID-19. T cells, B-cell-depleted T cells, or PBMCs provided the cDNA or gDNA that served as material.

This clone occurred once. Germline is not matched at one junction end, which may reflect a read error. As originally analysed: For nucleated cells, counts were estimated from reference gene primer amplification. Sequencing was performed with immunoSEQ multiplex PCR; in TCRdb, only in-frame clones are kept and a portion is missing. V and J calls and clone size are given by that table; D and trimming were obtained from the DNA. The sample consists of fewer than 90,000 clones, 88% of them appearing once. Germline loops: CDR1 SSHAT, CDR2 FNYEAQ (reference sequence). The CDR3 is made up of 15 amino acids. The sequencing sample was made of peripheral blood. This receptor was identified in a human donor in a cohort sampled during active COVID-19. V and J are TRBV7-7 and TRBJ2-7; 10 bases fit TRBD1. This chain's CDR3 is CASSRGTGATYEQYF. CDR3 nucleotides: TGTGCTAGCAGCCGTGGGACAGGGGCGACCTACGAGCAGTACTTC.